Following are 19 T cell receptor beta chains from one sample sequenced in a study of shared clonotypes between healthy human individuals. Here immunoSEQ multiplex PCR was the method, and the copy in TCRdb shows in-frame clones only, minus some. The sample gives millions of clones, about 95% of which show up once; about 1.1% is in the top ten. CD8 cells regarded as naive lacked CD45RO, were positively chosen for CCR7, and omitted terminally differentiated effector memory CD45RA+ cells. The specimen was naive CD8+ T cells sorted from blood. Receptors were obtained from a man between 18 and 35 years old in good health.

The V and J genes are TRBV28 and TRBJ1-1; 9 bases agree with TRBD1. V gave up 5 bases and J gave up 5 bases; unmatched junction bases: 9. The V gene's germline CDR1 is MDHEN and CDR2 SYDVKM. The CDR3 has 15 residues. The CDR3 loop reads CASSPSGTGWTEAFF. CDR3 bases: TGTGCCAGCAGTCCATCCGGGACAGGGTGGACTGAAGCTTTCTTT.

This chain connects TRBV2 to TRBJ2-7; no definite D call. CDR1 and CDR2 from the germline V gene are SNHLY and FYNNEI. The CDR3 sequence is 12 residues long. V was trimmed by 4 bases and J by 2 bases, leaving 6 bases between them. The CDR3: CASSANTYEQYF. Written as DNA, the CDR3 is TGTGCCAGCAGTGCCAATACCTACGAGCAGTACTTC.

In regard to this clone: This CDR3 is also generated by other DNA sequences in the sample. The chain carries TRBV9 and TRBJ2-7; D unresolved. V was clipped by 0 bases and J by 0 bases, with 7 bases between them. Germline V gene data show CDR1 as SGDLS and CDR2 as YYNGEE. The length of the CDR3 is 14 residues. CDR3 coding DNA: TGTGCCAGCAGCGTAGCCTTAAACTCCTACGAGCAGTACTTC. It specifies CASSVALNSYEQYF. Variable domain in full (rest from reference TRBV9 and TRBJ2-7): DSGVTQTPKHLITATGQRVTLRCSPRSGDLSVYWYQQSLDQGLQFLIQYYNGEERAKGNILERFSAQQFPDLHSELNLSSLELGDSALYFCASSVALNSYEQYFGPGTRLTVT.

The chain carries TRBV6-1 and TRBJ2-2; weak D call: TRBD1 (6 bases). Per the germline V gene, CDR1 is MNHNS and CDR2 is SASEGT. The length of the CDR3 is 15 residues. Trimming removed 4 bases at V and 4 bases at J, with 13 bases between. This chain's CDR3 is CASSVMGAFTGELFF. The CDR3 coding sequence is TGTGCCAGCAGTGTAATGGGGGCCTTCACCGGGGAGCTGTTTTTT.

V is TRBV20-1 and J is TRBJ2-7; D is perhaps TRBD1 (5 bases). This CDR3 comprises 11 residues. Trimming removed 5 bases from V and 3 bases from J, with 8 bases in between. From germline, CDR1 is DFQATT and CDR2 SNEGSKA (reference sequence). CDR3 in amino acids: CSAETVYEQYF. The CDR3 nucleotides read TGCAGTGCTGAGACAGTCTACGAGCAGTACTTC.

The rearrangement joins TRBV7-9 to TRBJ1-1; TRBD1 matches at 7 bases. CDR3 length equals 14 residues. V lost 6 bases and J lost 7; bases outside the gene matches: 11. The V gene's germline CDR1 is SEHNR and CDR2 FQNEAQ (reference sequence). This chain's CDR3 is CASSQVTGRGEAFF. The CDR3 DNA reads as TGTGCCAGCAGTCAAGTGACAGGGCGTGGTGAAGCTTTCTTT.

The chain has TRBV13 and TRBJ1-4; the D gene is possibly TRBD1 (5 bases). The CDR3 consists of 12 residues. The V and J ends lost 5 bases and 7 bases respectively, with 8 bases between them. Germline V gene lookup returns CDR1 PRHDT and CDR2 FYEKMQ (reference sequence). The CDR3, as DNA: TGTGCCAGCAGCGAGGGGTCTGAAAAACTGTTTTTT. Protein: CASSEGSEKLFF.

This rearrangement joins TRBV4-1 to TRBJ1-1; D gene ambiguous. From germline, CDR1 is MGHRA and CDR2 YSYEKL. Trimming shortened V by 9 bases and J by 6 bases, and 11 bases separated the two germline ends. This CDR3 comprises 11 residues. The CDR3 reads CASMGLSEAFF. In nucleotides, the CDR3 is TGCGCCAGTATGGGTCTTTCTGAAGCTTTCTTT.

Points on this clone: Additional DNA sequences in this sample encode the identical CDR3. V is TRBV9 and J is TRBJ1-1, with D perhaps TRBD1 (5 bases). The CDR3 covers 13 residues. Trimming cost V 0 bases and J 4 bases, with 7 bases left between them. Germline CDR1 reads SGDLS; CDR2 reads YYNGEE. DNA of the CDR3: TGTGCCAGCAGCGTAGGGGGGTTCACTGAAGCTTTCTTT. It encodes CASSVGGFTEAFF.

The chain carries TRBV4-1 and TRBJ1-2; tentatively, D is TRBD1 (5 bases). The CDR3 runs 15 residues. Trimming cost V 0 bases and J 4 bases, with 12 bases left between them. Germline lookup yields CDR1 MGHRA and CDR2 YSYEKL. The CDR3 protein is CASSQDNGGGYGYTF. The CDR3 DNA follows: TGCGCCAGCAGCCAAGATAACGGGGGAGGCTATGGCTACACCTTC.

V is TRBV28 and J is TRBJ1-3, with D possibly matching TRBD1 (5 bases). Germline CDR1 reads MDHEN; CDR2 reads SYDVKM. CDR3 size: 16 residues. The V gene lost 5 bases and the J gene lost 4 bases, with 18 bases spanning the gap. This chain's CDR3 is CASSHRDGPFGNTIYF. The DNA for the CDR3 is TGTGCCAGCAGTCACCGGGACGGACCCTTCGGAAACACCATATATTTT.

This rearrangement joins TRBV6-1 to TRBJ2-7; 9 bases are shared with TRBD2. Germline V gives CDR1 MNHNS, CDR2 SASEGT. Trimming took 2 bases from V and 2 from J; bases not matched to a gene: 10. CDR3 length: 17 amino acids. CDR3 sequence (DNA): TGTGCCAGCAGTGAATGGAGTTTGGCTAGCGGGGCCTACGAGCAGTACTTC. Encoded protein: CASSEWSLASGAYEQYF.

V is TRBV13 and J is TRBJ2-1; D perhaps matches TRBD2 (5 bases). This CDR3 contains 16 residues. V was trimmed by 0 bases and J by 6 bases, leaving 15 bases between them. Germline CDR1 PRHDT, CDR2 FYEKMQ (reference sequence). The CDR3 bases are TGTGCCAGCAGCTTAGGCCTGATCGGGATGGGCAATGAGCAGTTCTTC. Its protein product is CASSLGLIGMGNEQFF.

The CDR3 is CASSRKDRIYGYTF. CDR3 in DNA: TGTGCCAGCAGCCGCAAAGACAGGATCTATGGCTACACCTTC. J is TRBJ1-2 and V is TRBV21-1; the tabulated D call, TRBD1, remains unverified against the DNA. TRBV21-1 is flagged as a pseudogene. The CDR3 loop spans 14 amino acids.

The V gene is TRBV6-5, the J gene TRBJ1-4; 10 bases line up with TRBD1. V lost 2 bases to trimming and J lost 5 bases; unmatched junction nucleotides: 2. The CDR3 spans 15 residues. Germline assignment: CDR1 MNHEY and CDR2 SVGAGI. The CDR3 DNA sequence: TGTGCCAGCAGTTACGGGACAGGGGTAAATGAAAAACTGTTTTTT. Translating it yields CASSYGTGVNEKLFF.

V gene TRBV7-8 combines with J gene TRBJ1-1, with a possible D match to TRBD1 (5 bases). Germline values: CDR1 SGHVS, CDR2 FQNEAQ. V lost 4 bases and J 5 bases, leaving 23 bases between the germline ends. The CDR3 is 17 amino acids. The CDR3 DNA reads TGTGCCAGCAGCTCAAAATTTAACGCCGGGGGGTTAACTGAAGCTTTCTTT. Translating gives CASSSKFNAGGLTEAFF. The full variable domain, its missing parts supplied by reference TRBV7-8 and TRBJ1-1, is GAGVSQSPRYKVAKRGQDVALRCDPISGHVSLFWYQQALGQGPEFLTYFQNEAQLDKSGLPSDRFFAERPEGSVSTLKIQRTQQEDSAVYLCASSSKFNAGGLTEAFFGQGTRLTVV.

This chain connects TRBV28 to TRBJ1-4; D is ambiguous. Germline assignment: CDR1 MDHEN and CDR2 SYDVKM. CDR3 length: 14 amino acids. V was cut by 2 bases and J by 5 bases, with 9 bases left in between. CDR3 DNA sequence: TGTGCCAGCAGTTTAGAGGGAATGAATGAAAAACTGTTTTTT. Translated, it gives CASSLEGMNEKLFF.

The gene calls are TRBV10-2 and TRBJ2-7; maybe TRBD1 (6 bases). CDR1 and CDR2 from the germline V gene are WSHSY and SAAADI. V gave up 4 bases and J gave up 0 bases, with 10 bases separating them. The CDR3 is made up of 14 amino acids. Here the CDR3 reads CASSGGDNSYEQYF. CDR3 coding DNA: TGCGCCAGCAGTGGAGGGGACAACTCCTACGAGCAGTACTTC.

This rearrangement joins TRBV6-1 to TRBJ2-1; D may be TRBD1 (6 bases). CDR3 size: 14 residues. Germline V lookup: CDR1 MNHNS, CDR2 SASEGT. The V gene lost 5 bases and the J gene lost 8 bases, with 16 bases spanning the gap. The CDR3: CASSLVPRGDEQFF. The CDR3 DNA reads TGTGCCAGCAGTCTAGTCCCCAGGGGTGATGAGCAGTTCTTC.